This record concerns one T cell receptor (beta chain) sequence. This CDR3 region has 14 residues. With V trimmed by 6 bases and J by 7 bases, 4 bases remained unmatched. Per the germline V gene, CDR1 is SGHTA and CDR2 is FQGTGA. The sample comes from a study of blood T cell repertoires in COVID-19. About the research overall: Collection of acute and convalescent COVID-19 samples took place in the United States, Italy and Spain. T cells, B-cell-depleted T cells, or PBMCs provided the cDNA or gDNA that served as material.

The authors' processing: Estimates of nucleated cell counts were drawn from the amplification of reference gene primers. The table came from immunoSEQ multiplex PCR; TCRdb's copy has only in-frame clones and leaves some out. V, J and clone size are those of that table, while D and trimming were read from the DNA. In the table there are more than 45,000 clones, about 90% of which are singletons. Sequencing was done on a sample of peripheral blood. The TCR was taken from a human donor in a cohort sampled during active COVID-19. This chain uses TRBV7-3 with TRBJ2-2, with 11 bases lining up with TRBD1. The CDR3 DNA sequence: TGTGCCAGCAGAGGACAGGGGGCGAGCGGGGAGCTGTTTTTT. The encoded protein is CASRGQGASGELFF. Filled out from reference TRBV7-3 and TRBJ2-2, the complete variable domain reads GAGVSQTPSNKVTEKGKYVELRCDPISGHTALYWYRQSLGQGPEFLIYFQGTGAADDSGLPNDRFFAVRPEGSVSTLKIQRTERGDSAVYLCASRGQGASGELFFGEGSRLTVL.